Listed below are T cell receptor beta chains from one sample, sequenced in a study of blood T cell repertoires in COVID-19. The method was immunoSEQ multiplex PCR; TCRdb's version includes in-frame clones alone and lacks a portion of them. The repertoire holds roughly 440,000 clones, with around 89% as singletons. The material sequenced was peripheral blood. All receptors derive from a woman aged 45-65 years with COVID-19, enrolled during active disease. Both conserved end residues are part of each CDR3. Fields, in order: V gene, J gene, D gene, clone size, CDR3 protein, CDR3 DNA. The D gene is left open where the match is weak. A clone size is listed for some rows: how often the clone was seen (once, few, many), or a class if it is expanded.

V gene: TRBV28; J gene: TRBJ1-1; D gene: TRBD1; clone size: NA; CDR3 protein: CASWDRAATEAFF; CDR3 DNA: TGTGCCAGTTGGGACAGGGCGGCCACTGAAGCTTTCTTT
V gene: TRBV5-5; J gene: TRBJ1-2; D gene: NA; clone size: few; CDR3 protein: CASSFWEIGYGYTF; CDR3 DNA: TGTGCCAGCAGCTTTTGGGAGATCGGTTATGGCTACACCTTC
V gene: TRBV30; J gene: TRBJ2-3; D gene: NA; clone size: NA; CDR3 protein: CAWTPRGLLGDTQYF; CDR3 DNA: TGTGCCTGGACTCCTCGAGGGCTTTTGGGAGATACGCAGTATTTT
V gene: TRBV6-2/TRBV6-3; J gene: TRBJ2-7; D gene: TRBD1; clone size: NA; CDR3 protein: CASSYPWGQETTYEQYF; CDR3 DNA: TGTGCCAGCAGTTACCCATGGGGACAGGAAACCACCTACGAGCAGTACTTC
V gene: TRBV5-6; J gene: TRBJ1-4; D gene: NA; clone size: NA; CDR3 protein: CASSSTAHEKLFF; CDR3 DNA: TGTGCCAGCAGCTCGACAGCCCATGAAAAACTGTTTTTT
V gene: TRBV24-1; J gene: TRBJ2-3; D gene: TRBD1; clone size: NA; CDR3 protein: CATGTGKVGTQYF; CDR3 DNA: TGTGCCACCGGGACAGGGAAGGTCGGGACGCAGTATTTT
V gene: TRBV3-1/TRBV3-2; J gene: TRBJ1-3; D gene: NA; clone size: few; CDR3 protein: CASSLEDRGNTIYF; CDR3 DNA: TGTGCCAGCAGCCTTGAGGATCGCGGAAACACCATATATTTT
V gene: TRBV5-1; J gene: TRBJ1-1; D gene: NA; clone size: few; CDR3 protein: CASSLTGYGTEAFF; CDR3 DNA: TGCGCCAGCAGCTTGACAGGGTATGGGACTGAAGCTTTCTTT
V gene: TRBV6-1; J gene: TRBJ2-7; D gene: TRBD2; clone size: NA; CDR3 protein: CASSDRGLASEQYF; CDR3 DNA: TGTGCCAGCAGTGATAGGGGACTAGCAAGCGAGCAGTACTTC
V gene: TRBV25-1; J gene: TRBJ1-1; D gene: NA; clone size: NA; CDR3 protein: CASSGEPSVNTEAFF; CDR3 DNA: TGTGCCAGCAGTGGTGAACCGAGCGTCAACACTGAAGCTTTCTTT
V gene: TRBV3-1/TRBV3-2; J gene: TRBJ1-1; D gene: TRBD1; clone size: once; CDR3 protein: CASSQDVPGQGGATEAFF; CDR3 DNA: TGTGCCAGCAGCCAAGACGTCCCGGGACAGGGAGGCGCCACTGAAGCTTTCTTT
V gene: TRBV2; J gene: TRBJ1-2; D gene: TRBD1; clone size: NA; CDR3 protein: CASRGDSGHTF; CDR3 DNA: TGTGCCAGCAGGGGGGACAGTGGTCACACCTTC
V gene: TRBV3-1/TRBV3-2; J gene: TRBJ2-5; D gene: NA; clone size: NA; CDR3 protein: CASSPIWTAQETQYF; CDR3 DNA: TGTGCCAGCAGCCCCATCTGGACAGCTCAAGAGACCCAGTACTTC
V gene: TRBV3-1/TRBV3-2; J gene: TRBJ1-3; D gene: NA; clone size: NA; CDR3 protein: CASSQFRNTIYF; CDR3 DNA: TGTGCCAGCAGCCAATTTCGGAACACCATATATTTT
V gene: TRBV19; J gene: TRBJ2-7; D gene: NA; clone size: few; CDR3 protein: CASSMEYRDHEQYF; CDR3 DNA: TGTGCCAGTAGTATGGAGTACAGGGACCACGAGCAGTACTTC
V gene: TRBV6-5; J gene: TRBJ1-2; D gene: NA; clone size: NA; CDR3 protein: CASSAPGHGYGYTF; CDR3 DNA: TGTGCCAGCAGCGCACCGGGACACGGCTATGGCTACACCTTC
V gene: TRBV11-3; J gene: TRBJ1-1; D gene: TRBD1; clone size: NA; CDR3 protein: CASSLSGGLNTEAFF; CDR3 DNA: TGTGCCAGCAGCTTATCAGGGGGGCTGAACACTGAAGCTTTCTTT
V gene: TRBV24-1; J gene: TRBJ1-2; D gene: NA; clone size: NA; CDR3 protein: CATSDPGYGYTF; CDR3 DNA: TGTGCCACCAGTGATCCAGGGTATGGCTACACCTTC
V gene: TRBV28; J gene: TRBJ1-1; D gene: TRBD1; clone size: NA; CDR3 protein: CASIRPGQLMNTEAFF; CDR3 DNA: TGTGCCAGCATTAGACCGGGACAGCTTATGAACACTGAAGCTTTCTTT
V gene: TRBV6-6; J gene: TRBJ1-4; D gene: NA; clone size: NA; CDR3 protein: CASSTGGTGNPFF; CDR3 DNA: TGTGCCAGCAGTACCGGCGGAACAGGGAATCCGTTTTTT
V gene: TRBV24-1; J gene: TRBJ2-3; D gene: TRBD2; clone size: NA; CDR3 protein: CATSDQRGPTDTQYF; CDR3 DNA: TGTGCCACCAGTGATCAGCGGGGGCCCACAGATACGCAGTATTTT
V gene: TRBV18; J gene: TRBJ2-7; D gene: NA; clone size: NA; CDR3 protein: CASSPSSGTTYEQYF; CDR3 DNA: TGTGCCAGCTCACCTTCATCCGGGACAACATACGAGCAGTACTTC
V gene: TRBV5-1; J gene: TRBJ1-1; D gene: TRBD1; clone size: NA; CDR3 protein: CASSLDRGRNTEAFF; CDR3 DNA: TGCGCCAGCAGCTTGGACAGGGGGCGAAACACTGAAGCTTTCTTT
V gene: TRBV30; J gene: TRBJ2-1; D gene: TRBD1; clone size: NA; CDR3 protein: CAWNRDRVNNEQFF; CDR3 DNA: TGTGCCTGGAACCGGGACAGGGTAAACAATGAGCAGTTCTTC
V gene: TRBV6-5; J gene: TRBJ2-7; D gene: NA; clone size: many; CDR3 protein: CASSYSASSYEQYF; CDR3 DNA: TGTGCCAGCAGTTACTCGGCTAGCTCCTACGAGCAGTACTTC
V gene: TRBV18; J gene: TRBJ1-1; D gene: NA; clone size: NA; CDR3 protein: CASSPPGWGENTEAFF; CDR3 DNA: TGTGCCAGCTCACCTCCGGGGTGGGGGGAGAACACTGAAGCTTTCTTT
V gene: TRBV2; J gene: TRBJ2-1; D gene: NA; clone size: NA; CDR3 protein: CASRRTVNEQFF; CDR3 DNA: TGTGCCAGCAGGCGGACAGTAAATGAGCAGTTCTTC
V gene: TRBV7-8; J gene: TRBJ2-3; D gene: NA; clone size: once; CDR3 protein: CASSSLGGSTDTQYF; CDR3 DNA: TGTGCCAGCAGCTCACTAGGCGGGAGCACAGATACGCAGTATTTT
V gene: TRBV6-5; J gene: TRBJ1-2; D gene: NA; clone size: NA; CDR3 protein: CASSYYGQGPYGYTF; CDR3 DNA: TGTGCCAGCAGTTACTATGGGCAGGGTCCCTATGGCTACACCTTC
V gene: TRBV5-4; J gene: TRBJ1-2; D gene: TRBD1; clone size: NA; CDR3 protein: CASSRDREAYGYTF; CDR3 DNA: TGTGCCAGCAGCAGGGACAGGGAGGCCTATGGCTACACCTTC